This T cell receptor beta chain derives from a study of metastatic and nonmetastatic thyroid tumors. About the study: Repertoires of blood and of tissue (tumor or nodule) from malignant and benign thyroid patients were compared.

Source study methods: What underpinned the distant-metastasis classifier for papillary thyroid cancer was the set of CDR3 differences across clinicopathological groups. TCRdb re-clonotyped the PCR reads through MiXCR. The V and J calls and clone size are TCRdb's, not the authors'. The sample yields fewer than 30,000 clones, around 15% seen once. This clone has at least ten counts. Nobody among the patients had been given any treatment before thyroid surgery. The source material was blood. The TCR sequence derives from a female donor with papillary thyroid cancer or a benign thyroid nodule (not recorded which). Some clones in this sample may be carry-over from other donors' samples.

The CDR3 sequence is CATSDRNPGGTGGPDEQFF. DNA for the CDR3: TGTGCCACCAGTGACCGAAACCCGGGGGGGACAGGGGGTCCAGATGAGCAGTTCTTC. This chain uses TRBV24-1 with TRBJ2-1; 11 bases fit TRBD1. The CDR3 covers 19 residues. Germline V CDR1 and CDR2: KGHDR, SFDVKD. The V gene end was trimmed by 4 bases and the J gene end by 8 bases; junction bases not matched to a gene: 18.